Each of the 27 T cell receptor beta chains below was sequenced from the same sample in a study of cytomegalovirus exposure and HLA in healthy donors. This PCR relied on a set of 60 Vbeta primers and 13 Jbeta primers. Produced via immunoSEQ multiplex PCR; TCRdb's table is partial and in-frame only. The sample has 93,000 or so clones, and its top ten clones hold 3.5%. Sequencing was done on a sample of PBMCs. The receptors derive from a man between 35 and 55 years old in good health and CMV-seronegative.

The chain employs TRBV29-1 and TRBJ1-1; D might be TRBD1 (5 bases). The V gene's germline CDR1 is SQVTM and CDR2 ANQGSEA. The CDR3 is made up of 13 amino acids. Between the trimmed V and J ends, which lost 5 bases and 5 bases, there was a span of 15 bases. CDR3 nucleotides: TGCAGCGTTCAAATCGGGGGGAAAACTGAAGCTTTCTTT. It translates to CSVQIGGKTEAFF. Using reference TRBV29-1 and TRBJ1-1 for the parts outside the CDR3, the full variable domain is SAVISQKPSRDICQRGTSLTIQCQVDSQVTMMFWYRQQPGQSLTLIATANQGSEATYESGFVIDKFPISRPNLTFSTLTVSNMSPEDSSIYLCSVQIGGKTEAFFGQGTRLTVV.

This chain uses TRBV7-2 with TRBJ2-7, with D tentatively TRBD1 (5 bases). V lost 5 bases, J lost 3 bases, and 17 bases lay in between. This CDR3 has 15 residues. CDR1 and CDR2 (germline): SGHTA, FQGNSA. The CDR3 DNA reads as TGTGCCAGCAGCAGCCAAAGACAGAGAAACTACGAGCAGTACTTC. Translating gives CASSSQRQRNYEQYF.

V is TRBV11-2 and J is TRBJ2-5; D is perhaps TRBD1 (6 bases). Germline V CDR1 and CDR2: SGHAT, FQNNGV. The V end lost 4 bases, the J end lost 6 bases, and 18 bases lay between the germline ends. This CDR3 region has 15 residues. CDR3 in DNA: TGTGCCAGCAGCTCCCCAACAGGGATTGAACAGACCCAGTACTTC. As protein: CASSSPTGIEQTQYF.

V gene TRBV7-6 combines with J gene TRBJ1-2; no clear D gene. The CDR3 runs 15 residues. The germline CDR1 and CDR2 sequences are SGHVS and FNYEAQ. The germline V and J ends were trimmed by 1 base and 3 bases, with 12 bases remaining between them. The CDR3: CASSLGPGGDYGYTF. The CDR3 nucleotides read TGTGCCAGCAGCTTAGGCCCCGGCGGAGACTATGGCTACACCTTC.

The V gene is TRBV7-2, the J gene TRBJ1-5; 9 nucleotides align to TRBD1. The CDR3 contains 16 residues. The ends lost 6 bases at V and 2 bases at J; junction bases unmatched: 8. Looked up from germline, CDR1 is SGHTA and CDR2 is FQGNSA. The CDR3 sequence: CASSSTGTGRNQPQHF. DNA for the CDR3: TGTGCCAGCAGTTCAACCGGGACAGGGCGCAATCAGCCCCAGCATTTT. The full variable domain, completed using reference TRBV7-2 and TRBJ1-5, is GAGVSQSPSNKVTEKGKDVELRCDPISGHTALYWYRQSLGQGLEFLIYFQGNSAPDKSGLPSDRFSAERTGGSVSTLTIQRTQQEDSAVYLCASSSTGTGRNQPQHFGDGTRLSIL.

The chain employs TRBV19 and TRBJ2-1, with D unresolved. CDR1 is LNHDA and CDR2 is SQIVND in the germline V gene (reference sequence). Deletions cut 5 bases from V and 3 bases from J, with 11 bases between. CDR3 length: 14 residues. The CDR3 here is CASSGREVYNEQFF. The CDR3 nucleotides read TGTGCCAGTAGTGGTCGAGAGGTCTACAATGAGCAGTTCTTC.

The chain employs TRBV28 and TRBJ1-5, with 10 bases matching TRBD1. Per germline, CDR1 MDHEN and CDR2 SYDVKM. The CDR3 totals 16 residues. Germline trimming cut 5 bases from V and 0 bases from J; bases unmatched to any gene: 4. The CDR3 region is CASSATGGPSNQPQHF. Written as DNA, the CDR3 is TGTGCCAGCAGTGCGACAGGGGGCCCTAGCAATCAGCCCCAGCATTTT.

The rearrangement uses TRBV5-1 and TRBJ2-2, with D possibly TRBD1 on 5 matching bases. The ends were cut back, 1 base at V and 0 bases at J, with 7 bases in the middle. The CDR3 is 15 residues long. Germline lookup yields CDR1 SGHRS and CDR2 YFSETQ. The CDR3 is CASSLTGPNTGELFF. The CDR3 DNA is TGCGCCAGCAGCTTGACAGGCCCGAACACCGGGGAGCTGTTTTTT. Full variable domain (rest looked up from reference TRBV5-1 and TRBJ2-2): KAGVTQTPRYLIKTRGQQVTLSCSPISGHRSVSWYQQTPGQGLQFLFEYFSETQRNKGNFPGRFSGRQFSNSRSEMNVSTLELGDSALYLCASSLTGPNTGELFFGEGSRLTVL.

This chain uses TRBV6-1 with TRBJ2-7, with D tentatively TRBD1 (5 bases). CDR3 length equals 12 residues. The ends were cut back, 5 bases at V and 5 bases at J, with 10 bases in the middle. CDR1 and CDR2 from the germline V gene are MNHNS and SASEGT. As DNA, the CDR3 is TGTGCCAGCAGTTGGTCAGGGAACGAGCAGTACTTC. Translated, it gives CASSWSGNEQYF.

The chain is built from TRBV4-3 and TRBJ2-1; no clear D gene. The ends were cut back, 0 bases at V and 3 bases at J, with 9 bases in the middle. In germline, CDR1 is LGHNA, CDR2 YSLEER. The CDR3 runs to 15 residues. The CDR3 reads CASSQDGHLYNEQFF. The CDR3 nucleotides read TGCGCCAGCAGCCAAGATGGGCACCTCTACAATGAGCAGTTCTTC.

This chain links TRBV5-6 with TRBJ2-3; possible D gene TRBD2, 6 bases. In germline, CDR1 is SGHDT, CDR2 YYEEEE. The CDR3 has 15 residues. V was trimmed by 0 bases and J by 0 bases, leaving 8 bases between them. The CDR3 region is CASSLGRVSTDTQYF. Written as DNA, the CDR3 is TGTGCCAGCAGCTTGGGGAGGGTTAGCACAGATACGCAGTATTTT.

J is TRBJ2-7 and V is TRBV7-2; 8 nucleotides line up with TRBD1. V gave up 1 base and J gave up 7 bases; unmatched junction bases: 12. From germline, CDR1 is SGHTA and CDR2 FQGNSA. The CDR3 loop spans 16 amino acids. As DNA, the CDR3 is TGTGCCAGCAGCTTAGAAGGGGCCAGGGGGCTGCGTGAGCAGTACTTC. Amino acid sequence: CASSLEGARGLREQYF.

The chain carries TRBV30 and TRBJ2-5, with D possibly TRBD2 on 7 matching bases. Germline values: CDR1 GTSNPN, CDR2 SVGIG (reference sequence). Trimming pared 2 bases from V and 2 bases from J, leaving 9 bases between. This CDR3 has 13 residues. CDR3: CAWSRGGQETQYF. The CDR3 nucleotides read TGTGCCTGGAGTAGGGGGGGACAAGAGACCCAGTACTTC.

The chain joins TRBV5-1 to TRBJ2-5; TRBD2 is a possible D gene (6 bases). This CDR3 has 14 amino acids. The germline gives CDR1 SGHRS, CDR2 YFSETQ. Trimming took off 7 bases at V and 9 bases at J, with 22 bases between the two ends. The CDR3 region is CASGKTGGGEAQYF. The DNA for the CDR3 is TGCGCCAGCGGAAAAACAGGAGGCGGGGAGGCCCAGTACTTC. The variable domain in full, completed from reference TRBV5-1 and TRBJ2-5, reads KAGVTQTPRYLIKTRGQQVTLSCSPISGHRSVSWYQQTPGQGLQFLFEYFSETQRNKGNFPGRFSGRQFSNSRSEMNVSTLELGDSALYLCASGKTGGGEAQYFGPGTRLLVL.

The chain carries TRBV6-1 and TRBJ1-5, with D unresolved. Looked up from germline, CDR1 is MNHNS and CDR2 is SASEGT. Trimming took 0 bases from V and 11 from J, leaving 14 bases between them. The CDR3 is 14 amino acids. In nucleotides, the CDR3 is TGTGCCAGCAGTGAAGCATTCGTGCGCGAAACCCAGCATTTT. This translates into CASSEAFVRETQHF.

V is TRBV19 and J is TRBJ1-4; weak D call: TRBD1 (5 bases). The CDR3 has 12 residues. Germline V gene sequence: CDR1 LNHDA, CDR2 SQIVND (reference sequence). CDR3 amino acids: CATGTKDEKLFF. CDR3 nucleotide sequence: TGTGCTACAGGTACTAAAGATGAAAAACTGTTTTTT.

The rearrangement links TRBV6-6 to TRBJ1-2; D possibly corresponds to TRBD1 (6 bases). The CDR3 covers 15 residues. V was pared by 2 bases and J by 0 bases, with 10 bases between. Germline CDR1 is MNHNY and CDR2 is SVGAGI (reference sequence). CDR3 nucleotides: TGTGCCAGCAGTTACGGCCAGGGGACTAACTATGGCTACACCTTC. As protein: CASSYGQGTNYGYTF.

This chain uses TRBV7-9 with TRBJ2-3; D remains unclear. The germline V and J ends were trimmed by 0 bases and 6 bases, with 13 bases remaining between them. The CDR3 runs to 15 residues. Germline V gives CDR1 SEHNR, CDR2 FQNEAQ (reference sequence). As DNA, the CDR3 is TGTGCCAGCAGCTTAGCCTTACCTAGTTTTGATACGCAGTATTTT. The encoded protein is CASSLALPSFDTQYF.

V and J are TRBV13 and TRBJ1-4, with 9 positions matching TRBD1. The CDR3 sequence is 17 residues long. The junction had 12 bases not matched to a gene; V was cut back by 5 bases and J by 5 bases. Germline CDR1 PRHDT, CDR2 FYEKMQ (reference sequence). The CDR3 sequence: CASSPGDRALSNEKLFF. The CDR3 coding sequence is TGTGCCAGCAGCCCTGGGGACAGGGCGCTCTCGAATGAAAAACTGTTTTTT.

V and J are TRBV7-9 and TRBJ2-1; weak D call: TRBD2 (5 bases). Germline V gene sequence: CDR1 SEHNR, CDR2 FQNEAQ (reference sequence). The V end was cut by 2 bases, the J end by 0 bases, with 14 bases between. The CDR3 sequence is 17 residues long. CDR3 sequence (DNA): TGTGCCAGCAGCTTATGGCTAGCCCTACACTCCTACAATGAGCAGTTCTTC. Its protein product is CASSLWLALHSYNEQFF.

The chain carries TRBV7-2 and TRBJ1-2, with 12 positions matching TRBD1. V shed 3 bases and J 5 bases; nucleotides not matched to a gene: 10. Per germline, CDR1 SGHTA and CDR2 FQGNSA. The CDR3 contains 17 residues. For the CDR3, the DNA is TGTGCCAGCAGCTTCGGGGACAGGGGGCGCCCCTGGTATGGCTACACCTTC. Its protein is CASSFGDRGRPWYGYTF. Supplemented by reference TRBV7-2 and TRBJ1-2, the full variable domain reads GAGVSQSPSNKVTEKGKDVELRCDPISGHTALYWYRQSLGQGLEFLIYFQGNSAPDKSGLPSDRFSAERTGGSVSTLTIQRTQQEDSAVYLCASSFGDRGRPWYGYTFGSGTRLTVV.

The V call is TRBV6-5, the J call TRBJ1-4, with unresolved D. Trimming took off 5 bases at V and 7 bases at J, with 14 bases between the two ends. This CDR3 spans 14 amino acids. Germline V gives CDR1 MNHEY, CDR2 SVGAGI. The CDR3 region is CASSDGRVGEKLFF. Here the CDR3 DNA reads TGTGCCAGCAGTGACGGGAGGGTGGGTGAAAAACTGTTTTTT.

The chain combines TRBV11-2 with TRBJ2-5; 11 bases line up with TRBD2. Germline V gene data show CDR1 as SGHAT and CDR2 as FQNNGV. There are 15 residues in the CDR3. V lost 1 base and J lost 3; bases outside the gene matches: 1. The CDR3 region is CASSLGLAGKETQYF. Here the CDR3 DNA reads TGTGCCAGCAGCTTAGGACTAGCGGGAAAAGAGACCCAGTACTTC. Full variable domain (remainder filled in from reference TRBV11-2 and TRBJ2-5): EAGVAQSPRYKIIEKRQSVAFWCNPISGHATLYWYQQILGQGPKLLIQFQNNGVVDDSQLPKDRFSAERLKGVDSTLKIQPAKLEDSAVYLCASSLGLAGKETQYFGPGTRLLVL.

To note about this clone: This sample also contains other DNA sequences that code for the same CDR3. The rearrangement links TRBV30 to TRBJ2-1; D possibly corresponds to TRBD2 (6 bases). Per the germline V gene, CDR1 is GTSNPN and CDR2 is SVGIG (reference sequence). The CDR3 is 15 amino acids. Trimming took 4 bases from V and 9 from J, leaving 22 bases between them. The CDR3, as DNA: TGTGCCTGGACCCCCCCGGGAGTATCCAAGGGTGAGCAGTTCTTC. Translated, it gives CAWTPPGVSKGEQFF.

J is TRBJ2-4 and V is TRBV19, with D perhaps matching TRBD2 (6 bases). Trimming cost V 8 bases and J 7 bases, with 21 bases left between them. Looked up from germline, CDR1 is LNHDA and CDR2 is SQIVND (reference sequence). The CDR3 loop spans 15 amino acids. The CDR3 protein is CASEDRGIVKNIQYF. CDR3 DNA sequence: TGTGCCAGTGAGGACCGCGGGATCGTGAAGAACATTCAGTACTTC.

The chain carries TRBV13 and TRBJ2-7; a weak D match, TRBD1 (6 bases). Trimming removed 2 bases from V and 6 bases from J, with 14 bases in between. Germline CDR1 is PRHDT and CDR2 is FYEKMQ (reference sequence). The CDR3 runs to 14 residues. Here the CDR3 reads CASSLKTGNGEQYF. The CDR3 nucleotides are TGTGCCAGCAGCTTAAAGACAGGTAACGGCGAGCAGTACTTC.

V gene TRBV2 combines with J gene TRBJ1-5, with D tentatively TRBD1 (6 bases). The germline gives CDR1 SNHLY, CDR2 FYNNEI. This CDR3 spans 16 amino acids. V lost 6 bases to trimming and J lost 6 bases, with 21 bases between them. CDR3 sequence reads: CASSDAGGAGSQPQHF. CDR3 DNA: TGTGCCAGCAGCGACGCGGGGGGGGCAGGCAGTCAGCCCCAGCATTTT.